A single sample is the source of the 22 T cell receptor beta chains below, sequenced in a study of spatial heterogeneity in lung cancer. TCRdb re-analysed the 5' RACE reads in MiXCR, keeping a single row per CDR3 protein. The sample has about 18,000 distinct CDR3 sequences; around 8.1% are singletons. As to time point: sample taken at primary tumor resection. Their antigens are not known. The study's findings and limits: Expanded intratumoral alpha and beta TCR counts tracked tumor mutation counts.

The material was lung tumor tissue, obtained at surgery. All receptors come from a male donor with early-stage non-small cell lung cancer.

As concerns this clonotype: It may be a read error: a sequence one base away is much more abundant. The V gene is TRBV28, the J gene TRBJ1-6; the D is unclear. Germline-derived CDR1 and CDR2 are MDHEN and SYDVKM. The CDR3 is 12 amino acids. In nucleotides, the CDR3 is TGTGCCAGCAGAGAGAGTGCTTCACCCCTCAACTTT. Amino acids: CASRESASPLNF.

This clonotype is labeled medium-sized. The CDR3 spells CASSLEYEQYF. The CDR3 bases are TGTGCCAGCAGCTTGGAGTACGAGCAGTACTTC. This chain connects TRBV7-9 to TRBJ2-7; no reliable D call. The V gene lost 3 bases and the J gene lost 4 bases, with 4 bases spanning the gap. The CDR3 is 11 amino acids. The V gene's germline CDR1 is SEHNR and CDR2 FQNEAQ (reference sequence).

This clonotype was detected ten times or more. J is TRBJ1-5 and V is TRBV7-2, with D uncertain. The germline V gene encodes CDR1 SGHTA and CDR2 FQGNSA. The V end lost 6 bases, the J end lost 1 base, and 4 bases lay between the germline ends. There are 12 residues in the CDR3. The CDR3 DNA reads TGTGCCAGCAGGCAGAGCAATCAGCCCCAGCATTTT. This codes for CASRQSNQPQHF.

The table lists this clonotype with many counts. The chain recombines TRBV18 with TRBJ2-4; the match to TRBD2 covers 7 bases. The V segment lost 3 bases and the J segment 8 bases; nucleotides outside the gene matches: 4. CDR3 length equals 13 residues. Germline V lookup: CDR1 KGHSH, CDR2 LQKENI. The CDR3 region has the DNA TGTGCCAGCTCACCGAGGGGAGGGGACATTCAGTACTTC. Translated: CASSPRGGDIQYF. Combining the CDR3 with reference TRBV18 and TRBJ2-4 gives the whole variable domain NAGVMQNPRHLVRRRGQEARLRCSPMKGHSHVYWYRQLPEEGLKFMVYLQKENIIDESGMPKERFSAEFPKEGPSILRIQQVVRGDSAAYFCASSPRGGDIQYFGAGTRLSVL.

This sequence joins TRBV2 and TRBJ2-1; 7 positions agree with TRBD2. Germline CDR1 and CDR2: SNHLY and FYNNEI. Trimming cost V 3 bases and J 5 bases; bases outside gene matches: 13. The CDR3 sequence is 17 residues long. In DNA, the CDR3 is TGTGCCAGCAGTGAGAGGCTTAGGGCTAGCGGCAACAATGAGCAGTTCTTC. As protein: CASSERLRASGNNEQFF. Full variable domain (missing parts from reference TRBV2 and TRBJ2-1): EPEVTQTPSHQVTQMGQEVILRCVPISNHLYFYWYRQILGQKVEFLVSFYNNEISEKSEIFDDQFSVERPDGSNFTLKIRSTKLEDSAMYFCASSERLRASGNNEQFFGPGTRLTVL.

In its sample, this clonotype was seen many times. The chain couples TRBV6-5 to TRBJ2-2; no clear D. Trimming left V 5 bases short and J 4 bases short, with 5 bases between. This CDR3 comprises 12 residues. The germline CDR1 and CDR2 sequences are MNHEY and SVGAGI. CDR3 amino acids: CASSRITGELFF. As DNA, the CDR3 is TGTGCCAGCAGTCGGATCACCGGGGAGCTGTTTTTT.

The chain combines TRBV20-1 with TRBJ1-5; TRBD1 matches at 10 bases. Germline V gene data show CDR1 as DFQATT and CDR2 as SNEGSKA (reference sequence). The CDR3 spans 18 residues. Trimming cost V 4 bases and J 0 bases; bases outside gene matches: 12. The CDR3 loop reads CSANRWGTGDYSNQPQHF. For the CDR3, the DNA is TGCAGTGCTAATAGGTGGGGGACAGGGGATTATAGCAATCAGCCCCAGCATTTT.

The chain joins TRBV12-3 or TRBV12-4 to TRBJ2-3; 8 positions agree with TRBD2. V dropped 6 bases and J dropped 5; count of bases not matched to a gene: 7. The CDR3 loop spans 14 amino acids. CDR3 region: CASRTGGPGDTQYF. The CDR3 DNA sequence: TGTGCCAGCAGGACGGGGGGGCCGGGAGATACGCAGTATTTT.

This clonotype was seen many times. The chain employs TRBV20-1 and TRBJ1-1; D not resolved. The V end lost 1 base, the J end lost 2 bases, and 5 bases lay between the germline ends. Germline CDR1 is DFQATT and CDR2 is SNEGSKA (reference sequence). The CDR3 contains 12 residues. The CDR3 loop is CSARAGNTEAFF. Written as DNA, the CDR3 is TGCAGTGCTAGAGCGGGCAACACTGAAGCTTTCTTT.

By share of the sample, this clonotype is medium-sized. CDR3 region: CASSEGRVLNTIYF. The DNA of the CDR3 is TGTGCCAGCAGTGAAGGCAGGGTTTTAAACACCATATATTTT. The chain joins TRBV6-1 to TRBJ1-3, with a tentative D call TRBD1 (5 bases). Germline CDR1 is MNHNS and CDR2 is SASEGT. V lost 1 base and J 6 bases, leaving 10 bases between the germline ends. CDR3 length: 14 residues.

This clonotype showed up just a few times. A read error may be the cause here, since a much bigger clone is one base away. The conserved phenylalanine or tryptophan is not found at the CDR3 terminus, so this likely reflects a read error. The V gene is TRBV24-1, the J gene TRBJ2-1, with 11 bases aligning to TRBD1. Per the germline V gene, CDR1 is KGHDR and CDR2 is SFDVKD. The CDR3 runs 13 residues. V lost 9 bases, J lost 9 bases, and 6 bases stayed unmatched. CDR3 sequence reads: CATAGQGAVEQFS. The CDR3, as DNA: TGTGCCACCGCCGGACAGGGGGCTGTTGAGCAGTTCTCC.

This clonotype was found many times. The chain uses TRBV5-1 and TRBJ2-3; TRBD2 agrees at 9 bases. The CDR3 is made up of 17 amino acids. Germline trimming cut 0 bases from V and 2 bases from J; bases unmatched to any gene: 7. From germline, CDR1 is SGHRS and CDR2 YFSETQ. Written as DNA, the CDR3 is TGCGCCAGCAGCTTGGGAGTTGGCGGGGGGGCCACAGATACGCAGTATTTT. Protein sequence: CASSLGVGGGATDTQYF.

The chain has TRBV23-1 and TRBJ1-6; 10 nucleotides agree with TRBD1. TRBV23-1 is placed among ORFs of uncertain function. J was trimmed by 8 bases and V by 3 bases; bases with no gene match: 10. This CDR3 spans 17 amino acids. CDR3 in amino acids: CASSHPRTGGSDSPLHF. Written as DNA, the CDR3 is TGCGCCAGCAGTCACCCTAGGACAGGGGGGAGTGATTCACCCCTCCACTTT.

This clonotype was picked up many times. The chain combines TRBV10-3 with TRBJ2-7, with TRBD1 matching 9 bases. CDR1 ENHRY and CDR2 SYGVKD come from the germline V gene. J gave up 5 bases and V 4 bases, and 3 bases lay outside the gene matches. This CDR3 is built from 13 residues. CDR3 sequence: CAISVGTGNEQYF. CDR3 in DNA: TGTGCCATCAGTGTAGGGACAGGGAACGAGCAGTACTTC.

This clonotype has a handful of counts. The genes are TRBV6-1 and TRBJ2-1; 10 nucleotides line up with TRBD1. This CDR3 contains 17 residues. Germline V gene lookup returns CDR1 MNHNS and CDR2 SASEGT. V was pared by 6 bases and J by 3 bases, with 11 bases of the junction left unmatched. For the CDR3, the DNA is TGTGCCAGCAGCGGGCTCCCGGGACAGGGGTACTACAATGAGCAGTTCTTC. The encoded protein is CASSGLPGQGYYNEQFF.

The genes are TRBV20-1 and TRBJ2-5; the match to TRBD1 covers 8 bases. There are 12 residues in the CDR3. From germline, CDR1 is DFQATT and CDR2 SNEGSKA (reference sequence). After removal of 4 bases from V and 5 bases from J, the junction contained 3 bases not matched to a gene. The CDR3 region has the DNA TGCAGTGCTACAGGGGGCAGGGAGACCCAGTACTTC. Protein product: CSATGGRETQYF.

This chain uses TRBV7-9 with TRBJ2-1; D gene uncertain. The V end was cut by 3 bases, the J end by 0 bases, with 6 bases between. The germline V gene has CDR1 SEHNR and CDR2 FQNEAQ (reference sequence). The CDR3 consists of 14 residues. The CDR3 loop reads CASSLASSYNEQFF. CDR3 nucleotide sequence: TGTGCCAGCAGCTTGGCTAGCTCCTACAATGAGCAGTTCTTC.

This clonotype occurred a few times. This chain uses TRBV20-1 with TRBJ2-7, with D unclear. The V and J ends lost 6 bases and 0 bases respectively, with 18 bases between them. The CDR3 is made up of 15 amino acids. The germline V gene has CDR1 DFQATT and CDR2 SNEGSKA (reference sequence). CDR3 bases: TGCAGTGCCCCGAACCCCCCGAGAAGCTCCTACGAGCAGTACTTC. It is translated as CSAPNPPRSSYEQYF.

V and J are TRBV6-8 and TRBJ2-1; D not certain. CDR3 length equals 11 residues. Trimming took off 7 bases at V and 6 bases at J, with 7 bases between the two ends. Germline CDR1 and CDR2: MNHGY and SAAAGT. CDR3 in DNA: TGTGCCAGCATTTCCAGCAATGAGCAGTTCTTC. It yields the protein CASISSNEQFF.

This clonotype was detected many times. The chain employs TRBV5-1 and TRBJ1-4; TRBD1 matches at 8 bases. Germline CDR1 and CDR2: SGHRS and YFSETQ. V dropped 2 bases and J dropped 8; count of bases not matched to a gene: 5. The CDR3 sequence is 14 residues long. This CDR3 is CASSLKGQDEKLFF. CDR3 sequence (DNA): TGCGCCAGCAGCTTAAAGGGACAGGACGAAAAACTGTTTTTT.

This sequence joins TRBV6-5 and TRBJ2-5, with D perhaps TRBD1 (5 bases). V was trimmed by 6 bases and J by 7 bases, leaving 15 bases between them. Per the germline V gene, CDR1 is MNHEY and CDR2 is SVGAGI. CDR3 length: 13 residues. This chain's CDR3 is CASSPGQGLTQYF. The CDR3 DNA sequence: TGTGCCAGCAGCCCCGGGCAGGGTCTGACCCAGTACTTC.

This clonotype is judged medium-sized (0.01 to 0.1%). The chain links TRBV4-3 to TRBJ1-1, with unresolved D. The germline V and J ends were trimmed by 3 bases and 14 bases, with 19 bases remaining between them. The germline CDR1 and CDR2 sequences are LGHNA and YSLEER. This CDR3 has 13 residues. CDR3 protein: CASSHERPGQKFF. In nucleotides, the CDR3 is TGCGCCAGCAGCCATGAAAGGCCAGGCCAAAAGTTCTTT.